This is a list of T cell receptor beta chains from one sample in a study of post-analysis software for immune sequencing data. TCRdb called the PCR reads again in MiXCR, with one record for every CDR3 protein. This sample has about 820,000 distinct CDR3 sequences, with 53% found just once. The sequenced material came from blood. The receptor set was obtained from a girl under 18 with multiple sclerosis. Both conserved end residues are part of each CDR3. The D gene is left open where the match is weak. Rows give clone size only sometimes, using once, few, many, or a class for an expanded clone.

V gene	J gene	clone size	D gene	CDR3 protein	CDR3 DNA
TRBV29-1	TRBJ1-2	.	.	CSGGSEGHYGYTF	TGCAGCGGGGGGAGTGAGGGGCACTATGGCTACACCTTC
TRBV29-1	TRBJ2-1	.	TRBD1	CSVNPRWGTGNKNEQFF	TGCAGCGTCAACCCTCGGTGGGGGACAGGGAACAAGAATGAGCAGTTCTTC
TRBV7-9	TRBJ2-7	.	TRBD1	CASSRGQGDFYEQYF	TGTGCCAGCAGTCGTGGACAGGGAGATTTCTACGAGCAGTACTTC
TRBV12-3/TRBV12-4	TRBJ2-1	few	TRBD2	CASSRLAGINEQFF	TGTGCCAGCAGCCGACTAGCGGGCATTAATGAGCAGTTCTTC
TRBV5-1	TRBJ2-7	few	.	CASRGARWGYEQYF	TGCGCCAGCAGAGGTGCTAGATGGGGCTACGAGCAGTACTTC
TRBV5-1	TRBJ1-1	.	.	CASSSFLNTEAFF	TGCGCCAGCAGCTCTTTTCTTAACACTGAAGCTTTCTTT
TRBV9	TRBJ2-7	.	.	CASSVTAAPSYEQYF	TGTGCCAGCAGCGTAACGGCCGCCCCTTCCTACGAGCAGTACTTC
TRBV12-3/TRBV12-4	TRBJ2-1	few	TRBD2	CASGLRAGGGIYEQFF	TGTGCCAGCGGCCTGAGAGCGGGAGGGGGGATTTATGAGCAGTTCTTC
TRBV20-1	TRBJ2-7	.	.	CSAPRWGSAYEQYF	TGCAGTGCCCCCCGATGGGGGAGTGCTTACGAGCAGTACTTC
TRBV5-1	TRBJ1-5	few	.	CASAPGAVNQPQHF	TGCGCCAGCGCCCCTGGGGCGGTGAATCAGCCCCAGCATTTT
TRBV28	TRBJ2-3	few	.	CASSLSVPTDTDTQYF	TGTGCCAGCAGTTTATCTGTCCCGACAGATACAGATACGCAGTATTTT
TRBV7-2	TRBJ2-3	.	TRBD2	CASSLLSGGARTDTQYF	TGTGCCAGCAGCTTACTCAGCGGGGGGGCCCGCACAGATACGCAGTATTTT
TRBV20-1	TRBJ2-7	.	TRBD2	CSARRLAGPYEQYF	TGCAGTGCTAGGCGACTAGCGGGCCCCTACGAGCAGTACTTC
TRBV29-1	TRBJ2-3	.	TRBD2	CSVPGLEADTQYF	TGCAGCGTGCCGGGACTAGAGGCAGATACGCAGTATTTT
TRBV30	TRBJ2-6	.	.	CAWTGASGANVLTF	TGTGCCTGGACAGGGGCCTCTGGGGCCAACGTCCTGACTTTC
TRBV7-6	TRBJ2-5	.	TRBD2	CASSPLPASGQETQYF	TGTGCCAGCAGCCCTCTTCCGGCTAGCGGACAAGAGACCCAGTACTTC
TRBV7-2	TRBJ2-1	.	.	CASSLSLGGNEQFF	TGTGCCAGCAGCTTATCCCTCGGGGGCAATGAGCAGTTCTTC
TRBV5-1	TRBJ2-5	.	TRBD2	CASSPRAGGGETQYF	TGCGCCAGCAGCCCCAGAGCGGGGGGAGGAGAGACCCAGTACTTC
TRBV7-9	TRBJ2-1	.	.	CASSPPGGRSNYNEQFF	TGTGCCAGCAGCCCCCCCGGGGGCCGGTCTAACTACAATGAGCAGTTCTTC
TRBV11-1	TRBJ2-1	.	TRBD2	CASSLDAGGRRDEQFF	TGTGCCAGCAGCTTAGATGCGGGGGGGCGTCGGGATGAGCAGTTCTTC
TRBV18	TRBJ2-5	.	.	CASSPIPGIARGAQYF	TGTGCCAGCTCACCAATCCCCGGGATAGCAAGAGGGGCCCAGTACTTC
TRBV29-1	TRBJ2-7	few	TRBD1	CSVSSGTVDEQYF	TGCAGCGTGAGCTCCGGGACAGTTGACGAGCAGTACTTC
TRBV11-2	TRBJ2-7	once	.	CASSPHLIPYEQYF	TGTGCCAGCAGCCCCCACCTGATTCCCTACGAGCAGTACTTC
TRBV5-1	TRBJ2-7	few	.	CASSLADGPYEQYF	TGTGCCAGCAGCTTGGCAGACGGACCCTACGAGCAGTACTTC
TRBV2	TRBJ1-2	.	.	CASIKTGPIDSHYGYTF	TGTGCCAGCATCAAGACGGGTCCCATAGATAGTCACTATGGCTACACCTTC
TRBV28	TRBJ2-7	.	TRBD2	CASISSGASSYEQYF	TGTGCCAGCATATCTAGCGGGGCCAGCTCCTACGAGCAGTACTTC
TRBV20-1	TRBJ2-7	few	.	CNATPTAYEQYF	TGCAATGCTACCCCGACCGCCTACGAGCAGTACTTC
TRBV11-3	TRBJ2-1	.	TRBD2	CASSLSGLAAYNEQFF	TGTGCCAGCAGCTTATCGGGACTAGCGGCGTACAATGAGCAGTTCTTC
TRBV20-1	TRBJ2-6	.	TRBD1	CSASTGGIGANVLTF	TGCAGTGCTTCGACAGGGGGCATCGGGGCCAACGTCCTGACTTTC
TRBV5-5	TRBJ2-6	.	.	CASSLVGDPGANVLTF	TGTGCCAGCAGCTTGGTGGGTGACCCTGGGGCCAACGTCCTGACTTTC
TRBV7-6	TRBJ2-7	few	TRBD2	CASSLFTTSGGAGNEQYF	TGTGCCAGCAGCTTATTTACGACTAGCGGGGGGGCCGGGAACGAGCAGTACTTC
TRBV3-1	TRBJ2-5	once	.	CASSQADRRETQYF	TGTGCCAGCAGCCAAGCGGACCGGCGGGAGACCCAGTACTTC
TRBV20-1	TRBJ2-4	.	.	CSARELSGGTLAKNIQYF	TGCAGTGCTAGAGAACTCTCAGGGGGGACACTAGCCAAAAACATTCAGTACTTC
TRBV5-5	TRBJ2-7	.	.	CASRIEGGAYEQYF	TGTGCCAGCAGGATCGAAGGGGGAGCCTACGAGCAGTACTTC
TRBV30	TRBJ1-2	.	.	CAWSRDIYGYTF	TGTGCCTGGAGCCGGGACATCTATGGCTACACCTTC
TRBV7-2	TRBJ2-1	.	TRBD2	CASSPSGGWGEQFF	TGTGCCAGCAGCCCGAGCGGGGGTTGGGGTGAGCAGTTCTTC
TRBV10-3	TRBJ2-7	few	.	CAISEVRLSSYEQYF	TGTGCCATCAGTGAAGTTAGGTTGAGCTCCTACGAGCAGTACTTC
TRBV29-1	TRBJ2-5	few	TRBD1	CSADRAQETQYF	TGCAGCGCTGACAGGGCCCAAGAGACCCAGTACTTC
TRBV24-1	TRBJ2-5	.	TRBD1	CATSDQRGRRETQYF	TGTGCCACCAGTGATCAGAGGGGGCGCCGGGAGACCCAGTACTTC
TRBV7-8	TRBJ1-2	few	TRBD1	CASSPKADRGINYGYTF	TGTGCCAGCAGCCCGAAAGCGGACAGGGGGATTAACTATGGCTACACCTTC
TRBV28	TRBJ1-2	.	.	CASSTMAVVLGYTF	TGTGCCAGCAGTACTATGGCAGTCGTCCTAGGCTACACCTTC
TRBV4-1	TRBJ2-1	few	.	CASSQVGGATYNEQFF	TGCGCCAGCAGCCAAGTTGGCGGGGCCACCTACAATGAGCAGTTCTTC
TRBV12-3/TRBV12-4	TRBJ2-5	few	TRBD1	CASSFNQGAKTQYF	TGTGCCAGCAGTTTCAACCAGGGGGCGAAGACCCAGTACTTC
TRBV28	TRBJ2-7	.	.	CASSFPRPSYEQYF	TGTGCCAGCAGTTTCCCACGACCGAGTTACGAGCAGTACTTC
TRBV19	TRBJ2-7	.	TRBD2	CASRGLVPYEQYF	TGTGCCAGTAGAGGACTAGTCCCCTACGAGCAGTACTTC
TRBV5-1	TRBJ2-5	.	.	CASSLGNLQETQYF	TGCGCCAGCAGCTTGGGGAACCTCCAAGAGACCCAGTACTTC
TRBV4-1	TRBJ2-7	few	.	CASSHPDGAVGEQYF	TGCGCCAGCAGCCACCCTGACGGAGCCGTCGGCGAGCAGTACTTC
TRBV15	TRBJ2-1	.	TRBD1	CATSKTGAARGEQFF	TGTGCCACCAGCAAGACAGGGGCGGCGCGCGGTGAGCAGTTCTTC
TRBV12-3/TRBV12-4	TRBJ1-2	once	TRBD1	CASRGQGKNYGYTF	TGTGCCAGCAGAGGACAGGGGAAGAACTATGGCTACACCTTC
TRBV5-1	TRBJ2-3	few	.	CASSTGGRREADTQYF	TGCGCCAGCAGCACCGGAGGTCGCAGGGAAGCAGATACGCAGTATTTT
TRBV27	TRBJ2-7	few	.	CASTRRGGLAYEQYF	TGTGCCAGCACTAGAAGGGGCGGACTCGCCTACGAGCAGTACTTC
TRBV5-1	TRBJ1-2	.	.	CASSLDRDFNYGYTF	TGCGCCAGCAGCTTGGACAGGGATTTTAACTATGGCTACACCTTC
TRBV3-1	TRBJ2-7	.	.	CASSYQPTGYEQYF	TGTGCCAGCAGCTATCAACCCACGGGCTACGAGCAGTACTTC
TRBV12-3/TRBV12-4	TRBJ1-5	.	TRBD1	CASSPNLGTGVSNQPQHF	TGTGCCAGCAGTCCAAACCTCGGGACAGGAGTTAGCAATCAGCCCCAGCATTTT
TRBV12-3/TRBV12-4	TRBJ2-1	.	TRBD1	CASTSPRQGARNEQFF	TGTGCCAGCACCTCTCCCAGACAGGGGGCGCGCAATGAGCAGTTCTTC
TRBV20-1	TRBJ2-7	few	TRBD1	CSARDQGAYEQYF	TGCAGTGCTAGAGATCAGGGGGCTTACGAGCAGTACTTC
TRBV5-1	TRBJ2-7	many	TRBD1	CASSWTGGSYEQYF	TGCGCCAGCAGCTGGACAGGGGGCAGCTACGAGCAGTACTTC
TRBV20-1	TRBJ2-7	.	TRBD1	CSARDQGQSFYEQYF	TGCAGTGCTAGAGATCAGGGACAGAGCTTCTACGAGCAGTACTTC
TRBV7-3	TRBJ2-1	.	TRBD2	CASGTSGGAGNEQFF	TGTGCCAGCGGGACTAGCGGGGGGGCCGGCAATGAGCAGTTCTTC